The 5 T cell receptor beta chains in this list originate from one sample, sequenced in a study of T cells after yellow fever vaccination. TCRdb reprocessed the 5' RACE reads via MiXCR and lists one record per CDR3 protein. The sample lists over 250,000 distinct CDR3 sequences, about 5.2% occurring once. Sample: CD4+ T cells sorted from PBMCs, taken on the day of the yellow fever booster vaccination. Every receptor here comes from a man aged 18 to 29 who received the YFV17D yellow fever vaccine.

This clonotype was seen a few times. The chain links TRBV10-3 to TRBJ2-1; 13 nucleotides match TRBD2. In germline, CDR1 is ENHRY, CDR2 SYGVKD. The ends lost 4 bases at V and 9 bases at J; junction bases unmatched: 3. The CDR3 is 14 amino acids. As DNA, the CDR3 is TGTGCCATCAGTGCAGGGACTAGCGGGGCTGAGCAGTTCTTC. This encodes CAISAGTSGAEQFF.

The chain is built from TRBV7-2 and TRBJ1-3; possible D gene TRBD1, 5 bases. The CDR3 totals 16 residues. Trimming left V 3 bases short and J 0 bases short, with 12 bases between. The germline CDR1 and CDR2 sequences are SGHTA and FQGNSA. The CDR3 nucleotides are TGTGCCAGCAGCTTCGACGGGGGTTCCTCTGGAAACACCATATATTTT. It is translated as CASSFDGGSSGNTIYF.

The table lists this clonotype with a few counts. The chain combines TRBV5-1 with TRBJ2-2, with a possible D match to TRBD2 (5 bases). The CDR3 length is 15 residues. Looked up from germline, CDR1 is SGHRS and CDR2 is YFSETQ. V dropped 0 bases and J dropped 2 bases, with 8 bases sitting between them. The CDR3 protein is CASSLAPGNTGELFF. The CDR3 nucleotides are TGCGCCAGCAGCTTGGCCCCGGGAAACACCGGGGAGCTGTTTTTT.

A few counts support this clonotype. The rearrangement joins TRBV7-9 to TRBJ2-1; the match to TRBD2 covers 14 bases. The CDR3 has 19 residues. The V gene end was trimmed by 6 bases and the J gene end by 2 bases; junction bases not matched to a gene: 12. Germline V gene lookup returns CDR1 SEHNR and CDR2 FQNEAQ (reference sequence). CDR3 nucleotide sequence: TGTGCCAGCAGACCTGGACTAGCGGGGGGCTCCAGTACCTACAATGAGCAGTTCTTC. Its translation: CASRPGLAGGSSTYNEQFF.

This clonotype was observed a handful of times. The V call is TRBV5-1, the J call TRBJ1-2, with D possibly TRBD1 on 6 matching bases. The length of the CDR3 is 14 residues. CDR1 SGHRS and CDR2 YFSETQ come from the germline V gene. Trimming cost V 3 bases and J 4 bases, with 13 bases left between them. CDR3 amino acids: CASSSLQGAYGYTF. Written as DNA, the CDR3 is TGCGCCAGCAGCTCGTTACAGGGTGCCTATGGCTACACCTTC.